The next 7 T cell receptor beta chains were all read from a single sample in a study of T cell responses to AZD1222 COVID-19 vaccine. The protocol was immunoSEQ multiplex PCR, while the TCRdb copy is restricted to in-frame clones and leaves out a portion. The repertoire consists of hundreds of thousands of clones, with 94% occurring once and the leading ten covering roughly 0.6%. Sequenced here: peripheral blood, sampled 28 days after the second AZD1222 dose. Receptors originate from an adult who received the AZD1222 COVID-19 vaccine.

The chain employs TRBV2 and TRBJ1-6; perhaps TRBD1 as D (5 bases). The CDR3 loop spans 15 amino acids. Germline CDR1 SNHLY, CDR2 FYNNEI. With 2 bases removed from V and 5 bases from J, the gap between germline ends came to 10 bases. CDR3 residues: CASSERGRDNSPLHF. The CDR3 DNA sequence: TGTGCCAGCAGTGAACGGGGCAGGGATAATTCACCCCTCCACTTT.

This chain connects TRBV9 to TRBJ2-7, with 13 bases aligning to TRBD2. Germline V CDR1 and CDR2: SGDLS, YYNGEE. The trim removed 5 bases at V and 5 bases at J, leaving 4 bases unmatched. The CDR3 has 14 residues. The CDR3 is CASSRTSGSHEQYF. Written as DNA, the CDR3 is TGTGCCAGCAGTCGGACTAGCGGGAGCCACGAGCAGTACTTC.

The V and J genes are TRBV5-1 and TRBJ2-1; maybe TRBD2 (6 bases). Looked up from germline, CDR1 is SGHRS and CDR2 is YFSETQ. This CDR3 contains 14 residues. V dropped 4 bases and J dropped 7 bases, with 15 bases sitting between them. In DNA, the CDR3 is TGCGCCAGCAGCCCCGGGAGTCTGGGTAATGAGCAGTTCTTC. Amino acid sequence: CASSPGSLGNEQFF.

This clone was found once. The gene calls are TRBV3-1 (or the pseudogene TRBV3-2) and TRBJ1-1; D is undetermined. V gave up 0 bases and J gave up 2 bases, with 10 bases separating them. The CDR3 is 15 residues long. Germline loops: CDR1 LGHDT, CDR2 YNNKEL (reference sequence). CDR3 in DNA: TGTGCCAGCAGCCAAGATCCTAGGACCAACACTGAAGCTTTCTTT. Translated, it gives CASSQDPRTNTEAFF.

This chain connects TRBV2 to TRBJ2-3; D possibly corresponds to TRBD1 (5 bases). Trimming stripped 0 bases from V and 1 base from J, with 14 bases between. Germline CDR1 and CDR2: SNHLY and FYNNEI. This CDR3 comprises 17 residues. The CDR3 DNA follows: TGTGCCAGCAGTGAAGCGCGTTCAGGGTGGGGCACAGATACGCAGTATTTT. Translating gives CASSEARSGWGTDTQYF.

This chain joins TRBV28 and TRBJ2-3; 12 nucleotides match TRBD2. Losses at the gene ends were 3 bases for V and 5 bases for J; bases not matched to a gene: 9. Germline CDR1 and CDR2: MDHEN and SYDVKM. This CDR3 spans 17 amino acids. The CDR3 protein is CASSFPSGRAYEDTQYF. CDR3 DNA sequence: TGTGCCAGCAGTTTTCCTAGCGGGAGGGCCTATGAAGATACGCAGTATTTT. Full variable domain (missing parts from reference TRBV28 and TRBJ2-3): DVKVTQSSRYLVKRTGEKVFLECVQDMDHENMFWYRQDPGLGLRLIYFSYDVKMKEKGDIPEGYSVSREKKERFSLILESASTNQTSMYLCASSFPSGRAYEDTQYFGPGTRLTVL.

The CDR3 DNA follows: TGTGCCAGCAGCACTAGCTCCATCAATGAGCAGTTCTTC. Translation: CASSTSSINEQFF. The gene calls are TRBV6-2 or TRBV6-3 and TRBJ2-1, with D possibly matching TRBD2 (6 bases). Germline V CDR1 and CDR2: MNHEY, SVGEGT. The CDR3 runs to 13 residues. V dropped 6 bases and J dropped 6 bases, with 12 bases sitting between them.